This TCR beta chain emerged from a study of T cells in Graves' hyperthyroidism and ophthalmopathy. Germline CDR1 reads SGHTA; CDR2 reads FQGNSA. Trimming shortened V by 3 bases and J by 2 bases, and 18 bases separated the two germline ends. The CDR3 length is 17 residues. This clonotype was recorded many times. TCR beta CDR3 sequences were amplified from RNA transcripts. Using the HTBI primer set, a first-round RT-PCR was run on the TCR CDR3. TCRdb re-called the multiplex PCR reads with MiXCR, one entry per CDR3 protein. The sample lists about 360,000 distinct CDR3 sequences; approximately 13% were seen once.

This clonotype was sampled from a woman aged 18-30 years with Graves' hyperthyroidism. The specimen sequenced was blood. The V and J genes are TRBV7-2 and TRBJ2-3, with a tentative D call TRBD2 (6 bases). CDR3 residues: CASSFGTFGRITDTQYF. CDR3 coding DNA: TGTGCCAGCAGCTTTGGGACTTTCGGGAGAATCACAGATACGCAGTATTTT.